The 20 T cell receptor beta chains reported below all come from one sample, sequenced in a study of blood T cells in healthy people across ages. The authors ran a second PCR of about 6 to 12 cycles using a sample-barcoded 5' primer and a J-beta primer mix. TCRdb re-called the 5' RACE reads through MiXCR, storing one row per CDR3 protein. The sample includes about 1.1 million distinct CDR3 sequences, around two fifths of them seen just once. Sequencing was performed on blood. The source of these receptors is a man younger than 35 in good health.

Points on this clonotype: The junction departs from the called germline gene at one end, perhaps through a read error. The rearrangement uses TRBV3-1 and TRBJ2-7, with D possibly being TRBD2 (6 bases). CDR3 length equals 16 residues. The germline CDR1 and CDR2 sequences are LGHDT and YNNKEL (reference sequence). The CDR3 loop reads CASSQDRRGLYNEQYF. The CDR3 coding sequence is TGCGCCAGCAGCCAAGATAGGCGGGGACTCTACAATGAGCAGTACTTC.

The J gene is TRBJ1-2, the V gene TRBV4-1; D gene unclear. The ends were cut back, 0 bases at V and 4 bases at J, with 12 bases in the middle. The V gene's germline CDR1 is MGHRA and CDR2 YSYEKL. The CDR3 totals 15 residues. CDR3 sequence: CASSQENGRSYGYTF. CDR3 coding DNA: TGCGCCAGCAGCCAAGAAAATGGCAGGAGCTATGGCTACACCTTC.

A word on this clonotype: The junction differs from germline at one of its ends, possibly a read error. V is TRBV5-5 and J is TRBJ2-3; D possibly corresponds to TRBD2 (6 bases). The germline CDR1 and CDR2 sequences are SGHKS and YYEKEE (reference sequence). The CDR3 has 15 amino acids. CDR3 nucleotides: TGTGCCAGCAGTTTGGAGGCAGGGAGGCCAGATACGCAGTATTTT. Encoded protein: CASSLEAGRPDTQYF.

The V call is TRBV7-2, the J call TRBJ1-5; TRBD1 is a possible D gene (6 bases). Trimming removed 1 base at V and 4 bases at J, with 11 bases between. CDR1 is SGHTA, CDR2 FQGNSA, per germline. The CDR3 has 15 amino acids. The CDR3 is CASSLVQGSNQPQHF. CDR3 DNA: TGTGCCAGCAGCTTAGTTCAGGGGAGTAATCAGCCCCAGCATTTT.

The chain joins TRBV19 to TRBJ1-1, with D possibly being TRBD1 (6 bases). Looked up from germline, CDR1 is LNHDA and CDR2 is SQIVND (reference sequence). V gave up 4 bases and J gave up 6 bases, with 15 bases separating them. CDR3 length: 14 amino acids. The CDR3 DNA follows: TGTGCCAGTAGTAAACTTCAGGGGATCTCTGAAGCTTTCTTT. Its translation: CASSKLQGISEAFF.

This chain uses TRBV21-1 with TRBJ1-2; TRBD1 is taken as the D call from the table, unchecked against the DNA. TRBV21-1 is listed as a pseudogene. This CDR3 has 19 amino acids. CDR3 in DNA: TGTGCCAGCAGCAAAGAATCTAGGACAGGTGGAGGGACTAACTATGGCTACACCTTC. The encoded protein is CASSKESRTGGGTNYGYTF.

The CDR3: CASIPDRAGGELFF. The CDR3 nucleotides read TGTGCCAGCATCCCGGACAGGGCCGGCGGGGAGCTGTTTTTT. The V and J genes are TRBV12-3 or TRBV12-4 and TRBJ2-2; 8 nucleotides match TRBD1. The CDR3 is 14 amino acids. Trimming took 7 bases from V and 7 from J; bases not matched to a gene: 8.

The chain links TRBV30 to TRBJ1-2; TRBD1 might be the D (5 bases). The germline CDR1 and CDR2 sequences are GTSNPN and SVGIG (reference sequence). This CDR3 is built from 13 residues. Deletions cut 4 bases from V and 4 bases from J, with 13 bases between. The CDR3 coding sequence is TGTGCCTGGATTAGGGGCCCCCCCTATGGCTACACCTTC. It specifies CAWIRGPPYGYTF.

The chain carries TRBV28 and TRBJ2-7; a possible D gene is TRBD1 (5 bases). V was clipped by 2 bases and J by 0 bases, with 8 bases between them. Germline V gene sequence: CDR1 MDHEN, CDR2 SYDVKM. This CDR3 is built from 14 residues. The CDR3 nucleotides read TGTGCCAGCAGTTTACTCAGGGCCTCCTACGAGCAGTACTTC. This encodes CASSLLRASYEQYF. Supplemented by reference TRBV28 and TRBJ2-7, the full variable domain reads DVKVTQSSRYLVKRTGEKVFLECVQDMDHENMFWYRQDPGLGLRLIYFSYDVKMKEKGDIPEGYSVSREKKERFSLILESASTNQTSMYLCASSLLRASYEQYFGPGTRLTVT.

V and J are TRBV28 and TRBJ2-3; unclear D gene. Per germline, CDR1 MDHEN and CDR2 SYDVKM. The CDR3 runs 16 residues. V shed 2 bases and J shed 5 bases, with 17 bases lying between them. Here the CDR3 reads CASSLSIEPGRDTQYF. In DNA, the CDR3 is TGTGCCAGCAGTTTAAGTATTGAACCCGGCAGAGATACGCAGTATTTT.

CDR3 nucleotide sequence: TGTGCCAGCAGCCCAGGACGGGGGGCTGATAATGAAAAACTGTTTTTT. Translation gives CASSPGRGADNEKLFF. The chain combines TRBV4-2 with TRBJ1-4, with D perhaps matching TRBD1 (6 bases). This CDR3 is built from 16 residues. Trimming took off 4 bases at V and 4 bases at J, with 16 bases between the two ends. The germline V gene encodes CDR1 LGHNA and CDR2 YNFKEQ.

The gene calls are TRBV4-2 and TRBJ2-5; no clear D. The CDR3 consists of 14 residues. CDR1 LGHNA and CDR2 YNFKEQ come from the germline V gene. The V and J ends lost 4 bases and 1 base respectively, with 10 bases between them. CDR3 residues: CASSLIGSQETQYF. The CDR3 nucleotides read TGTGCCAGCAGCCTCATCGGCAGCCAAGAGACCCAGTACTTC.

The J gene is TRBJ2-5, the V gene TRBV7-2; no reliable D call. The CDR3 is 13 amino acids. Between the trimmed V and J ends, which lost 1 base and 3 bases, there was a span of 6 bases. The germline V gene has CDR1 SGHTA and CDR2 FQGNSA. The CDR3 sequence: CASSLVTEETQYF. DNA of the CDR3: TGTGCCAGCAGCTTAGTCACAGAAGAGACCCAGTACTTC.

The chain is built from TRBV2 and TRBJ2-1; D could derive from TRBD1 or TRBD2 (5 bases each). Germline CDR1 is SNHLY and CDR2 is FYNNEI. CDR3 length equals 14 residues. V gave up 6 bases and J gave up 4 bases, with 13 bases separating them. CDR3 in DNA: TGTGCCAGCAGACGGGCCGGGGCGTACAATGAGCAGTTCTTC. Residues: CASRRAGAYNEQFF.

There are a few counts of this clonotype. CDR3 coding DNA: TGTGCCAGCAGCGTAGTCGATTCAACCTACGAGCAGTACTTC. Translation: CASSVVDSTYEQYF. This rearrangement joins TRBV9 to TRBJ2-7; no definite D call. CDR3 length: 14 amino acids. The V gene's germline CDR1 is SGDLS and CDR2 YYNGEE. V lost 0 bases, J lost 2 bases, and 9 bases lay in between.

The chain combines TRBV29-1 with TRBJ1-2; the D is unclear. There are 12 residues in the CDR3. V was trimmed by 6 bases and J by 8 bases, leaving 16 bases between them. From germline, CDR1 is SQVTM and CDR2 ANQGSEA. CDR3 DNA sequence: TGCAGCGTCATGGGATGGGTCAAGGGCTACACCTTC. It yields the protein CSVMGWVKGYTF. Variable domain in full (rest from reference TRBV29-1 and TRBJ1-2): SAVISQKPSRDICQRGTSLTIQCQVDSQVTMMFWYRQQPGQSLTLIATANQGSEATYESGFVIDKFPISRPNLTFSTLTVSNMSPEDSSIYLCSVMGWVKGYTFGSGTRLTVV.

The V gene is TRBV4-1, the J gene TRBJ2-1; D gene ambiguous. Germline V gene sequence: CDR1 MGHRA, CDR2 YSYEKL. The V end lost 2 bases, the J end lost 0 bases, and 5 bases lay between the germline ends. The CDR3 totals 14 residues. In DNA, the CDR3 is TGCGCCAGCAGCCAACAGAGCTCCTACAATGAGCAGTTCTTC. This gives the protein CASSQQSSYNEQFF.

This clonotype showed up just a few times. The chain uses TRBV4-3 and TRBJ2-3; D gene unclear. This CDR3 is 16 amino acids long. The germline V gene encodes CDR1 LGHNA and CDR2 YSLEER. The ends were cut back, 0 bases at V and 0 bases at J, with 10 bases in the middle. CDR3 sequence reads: CASSQESGSSTDTQYF. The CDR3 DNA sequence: TGCGCCAGCAGCCAAGAATCAGGATCTAGCACAGATACGCAGTATTTT.

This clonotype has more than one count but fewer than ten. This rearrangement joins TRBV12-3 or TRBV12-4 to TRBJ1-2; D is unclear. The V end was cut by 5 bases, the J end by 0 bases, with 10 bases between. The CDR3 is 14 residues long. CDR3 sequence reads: CASSPQSSNYGYTF. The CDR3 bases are TGTGCCAGCAGTCCACAGAGTTCTAACTATGGCTACACCTTC.

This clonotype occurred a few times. CDR3 sequence (DNA): TGCGCCAGCAGCCAAGGCGCAGGGAAGTACAATGAGCAGTTCTTC. Amino acid sequence: CASSQGAGKYNEQFF. V is TRBV4-1 and J is TRBJ2-1, with D possibly matching TRBD1 (5 bases). CDR3 length equals 15 residues. Trimming removed 1 base from V and 4 bases from J, with 11 bases in between. In germline, CDR1 is MGHRA, CDR2 YSYEKL.